These 25 T cell receptor beta chains came from one sample sequenced in a study of blood T cell repertoires in COVID-19. Using immunoSEQ multiplex PCR, the repertoire was profiled, and TCRdb retains in-frame clones only, with some absent. The table has under 50,000 clones, roughly 87% seen once. The sample was peripheral blood. The receptors were gathered from a man in his sixties or seventies with active COVID-19.

This rearrangement joins TRBV6-1 to TRBJ2-3, with D maybe TRBD1 (5 bases). This CDR3 contains 13 residues. Trimming took off 2 bases at V and 10 bases at J, with 13 bases between the two ends. Germline V gene sequence: CDR1 MNHNS, CDR2 SASEGT. The DNA for the CDR3 is TGTGCCAGCAGTGAATCGCAGGGTGATTCGCAGTATTTT. Protein: CASSESQGDSQYF.

The rearrangement links TRBV15 to TRBJ2-1; TRBD2 aligns across 10 bases. The CDR3 extends over 18 amino acids. V lost 1 base, J lost 7 bases, and 13 bases stayed unmatched. Germline CDR1 and CDR2: LNHNV and YYDKDF (reference sequence). CDR3 DNA: TGTGCCACCAGCAGAGCTCAGCGGGGGGGCCGGACAGGGAATGAGCAGTTCTTC. It yields the protein CATSRAQRGGRTGNEQFF. The full variable domain, in which reference TRBV15 and TRBJ2-1 provide the parts outside the CDR3, is DAMVIQNPRYQVTQFGKPVTLSCSQTLNHNVMYWYQQKSSQAPKLLFHYYDKDFNNEADTPDNFQSRRPNTSFCFLDIRSPGLGDTAMYLCATSRAQRGGRTGNEQFFGPGTRLTVL.

The rearrangement joins TRBV27 to TRBJ1-5, with D possibly being TRBD1 (5 bases). This CDR3 spans 14 amino acids. The V and J ends lost 2 bases and 5 bases respectively, with 10 bases between them. Germline loops: CDR1 MNHEY, CDR2 SMNVEV (reference sequence). In nucleotides, the CDR3 is TGTGCCAGCAGTTTAGTTTGGGGGGATCAGCCCCAGCATTTT. Its translation: CASSLVWGDQPQHF.

DNA for the CDR3: TGTGCCAGCAGTACGACAGGGGGAGGACCTAGCACAGATACGCAGTATTTT. Protein sequence: CASSTTGGGPSTDTQYF. The rearrangement uses TRBV2 and TRBJ2-3; TRBD1 agrees at 9 bases. V lost 5 bases, J lost 0 bases, and 9 bases stayed unmatched. This CDR3 has 17 residues. CDR1 and CDR2 from the germline V gene are SNHLY and FYNNEI.

The chain employs TRBV2 and TRBJ2-3; D gene uncertain. Germline V CDR1 and CDR2: SNHLY, FYNNEI. V dropped 3 bases and J dropped 0 bases, with 7 bases sitting between them. The CDR3 runs to 14 residues. In DNA form, the CDR3 reads TGTGCCAGCAGTGAGGGCAGGAGCACAGATACGCAGTATTTT. This sequence encodes CASSEGRSTDTQYF.

The chain joins TRBV7-9 to TRBJ1-2; no definite D call. CDR3 length: 13 amino acids. V was pared by 5 bases and J by 6 bases, with 13 bases between. Looked up from germline, CDR1 is SEHNR and CDR2 is FQNEAQ (reference sequence). CDR3 amino acids: CASSEPVRDGYTF. The CDR3 DNA is TGTGCCAGCAGCGAGCCAGTGCGGGATGGCTACACCTTC.

This chain uses TRBV7-8 with TRBJ2-3, with TRBD2 identical over 12 bases. J gave up 10 bases and V 1 base, and 9 bases lay outside the gene matches. This CDR3 has 16 amino acids. Germline loops: CDR1 SGHVS, CDR2 FQNEAQ. The DNA of the CDR3 is TGTGCCAGCAGCTTAGTAGCTAGCGGGGGGGCCAGCGCGCAGTATTTT. This translates into CASSLVASGGASAQYF.

The chain links TRBV27 to TRBJ1-1; a weak D match, TRBD1 (6 bases). Germline CDR1 and CDR2: MNHEY and SMNVEV (reference sequence). Trimming took off 6 bases at V and 2 bases at J, with 13 bases between the two ends. The CDR3 has 14 residues. The CDR3 sequence: CASRLTGHNTEAFF. Written as DNA, the CDR3 is TGTGCCAGCAGGTTGACAGGACACAACACTGAAGCTTTCTTT.

The CDR3, as DNA: TGCGCCAGCAGCCCGACAGGTCGGGAAAGGGGCGAGCAGTACTTC. Translating gives CASSPTGRERGEQYF. J is TRBJ2-7 and V is TRBV5-1, with a tentative D call TRBD1 (6 bases). The germline V gene has CDR1 SGHRS and CDR2 YFSETQ. This CDR3 comprises 15 residues. V lost 4 bases, J lost 6 bases, and 20 bases lay in between.

This sequence joins TRBV6-6 and TRBJ2-3, with TRBD2 as a possible D gene (6 bases). The V gene lost 2 bases and the J gene lost 2 bases, with 14 bases spanning the gap. Germline V gene lookup returns CDR1 MNHNY and CDR2 SVGAGI (reference sequence). The CDR3 covers 16 residues. CDR3 nucleotide sequence: TGTGCCAGCAGTTACGAGGCGGGGAGGTACACAGATACGCAGTATTTT. Protein: CASSYEAGRYTDTQYF.

The chain employs TRBV2 and TRBJ2-7, with D perhaps TRBD2 (6 bases). V was clipped by 9 bases and J by 3 bases, with 15 bases between them. The CDR3 covers 13 residues. Germline V gene lookup returns CDR1 SNHLY and CDR2 FYNNEI. In DNA form, the CDR3 reads TGTGCCAGTACCGGGGCGGAGGGCTACGAGCAGTACTTC. It encodes CASTGAEGYEQYF. The whole variable domain, remainder taken from reference TRBV2 and TRBJ2-7, is EPEVTQTPSHQVTQMGQEVILRCVPISNHLYFYWYRQILGQKVEFLVSFYNNEISEKSEIFDDQFSVERPDGSNFTLKIRSTKLEDSAMYFCASTGAEGYEQYFGPGTRLTVT.

Notes on this clone: Other DNA sequences in the same sample also yield this CDR3. The chain couples TRBV7-3 to TRBJ2-3; possible D gene TRBD1, 6 bases. Germline loops: CDR1 SGHTA, CDR2 FQGTGA. V lost 5 bases, J lost 0 bases, and 12 bases lay in between. The length of the CDR3 is 15 residues. The CDR3 region has the DNA TGTGCCAGCAGCCGGGGACAAGCTAGCACAGATACGCAGTATTTT. Translating it yields CASSRGQASTDTQYF.

V gene TRBV19 combines with J gene TRBJ1-6, with D possibly TRBD1 on 5 matching bases. Germline assignment: CDR1 LNHDA and CDR2 SQIVND (reference sequence). The CDR3 contains 13 residues. Trimming took off 6 bases at V and 8 bases at J, with 11 bases between the two ends. The CDR3 loop reads CASRLLQDSPLHF. CDR3 coding DNA: TGTGCCAGTAGACTTCTACAGGATTCACCCCTCCACTTT.

This sequence joins TRBV6-5 and TRBJ1-2; 8 bases agree with TRBD1. The V segment lost 4 bases and the J segment 6 bases; nucleotides outside the gene matches: 4. The V gene's germline CDR1 is MNHEY and CDR2 SVGAGI. The CDR3 spans 13 residues. This chain's CDR3 is CASSFQGANGYTF. As DNA, the CDR3 is TGTGCCAGCAGTTTCCAGGGGGCCAATGGCTACACCTTC.

This chain joins TRBV19 and TRBJ1-1; D unclear. Trimming removed 0 bases at V and 10 bases at J, with 12 bases between. The V gene's germline CDR1 is LNHDA and CDR2 SQIVND (reference sequence). The length of the CDR3 is 13 residues. For the CDR3, the DNA is TGTGCCAGTAGTATAGATCGGAGGGTGATAGCTTTCTTT. Protein product: CASSIDRRVIAFF.

The chain uses TRBV10-1 and TRBJ2-1; 9 positions match TRBD2. The germline gives CDR1 WNHNN, CDR2 SYGVQD (reference sequence). There are 15 residues in the CDR3. The V and J ends lost 3 bases and 6 bases, in that order; junction bases with no gene match: 6. The CDR3 loop is CASSERAGGINEQFF. CDR3 nucleotide sequence: TGCGCCAGCAGTGAAAGGGCGGGGGGGATCAATGAGCAGTTCTTC.

The chain joins TRBV10-3 to TRBJ1-6; perhaps TRBD1 as D (5 bases). CDR3 length: 14 residues. Germline-derived CDR1 and CDR2 are ENHRY and SYGVKD. V gave up 6 bases and J gave up 10 bases, with 16 bases separating them. CDR3 residues: CAIREGVTQSPLHF. CDR3 DNA sequence: TGTGCCATCAGGGAAGGGGTCACGCAATCACCCCTCCACTTT.

The chain combines TRBV5-1 with TRBJ2-5; possible D gene TRBD2, 6 bases. The V end was cut by 1 base, the J end by 6 bases, with 16 bases between. Germline V gives CDR1 SGHRS, CDR2 YFSETQ. The CDR3 length is 15 residues. The CDR3 protein is CASSLIFGGGKTQYF. In DNA, the CDR3 is TGCGCCAGCAGCTTGATTTTCGGGGGTGGAAAGACCCAGTACTTC.

The rearrangement links TRBV7-2 to TRBJ1-1, with D hard to call. The CDR3 totals 14 residues. Germline V gene sequence: CDR1 SGHTA, CDR2 FQGNSA. V shed 2 bases and J shed 1 base, with 8 bases lying between them. CDR3 residues: CASSLSSTNTEAFF. The CDR3 DNA reads as TGTGCCAGCAGCTTAAGCTCCACGAACACTGAAGCTTTCTTT.

V gene TRBV27 combines with J gene TRBJ2-1, with 9 bases identical to TRBD2. Germline-derived CDR1 and CDR2 are MNHEY and SMNVEV (reference sequence). This CDR3 region has 18 residues. V shed 7 bases, J shed 8 bases, and the junction held 21 bases outside the gene matches. The CDR3 DNA reads TGTGCCAGCACCCGAGACTCCCTTGGCGGGGGGGCTTTGGATGAGCAGTTCTTC. Its protein is CASTRDSLGGGALDEQFF.

The chain links TRBV5-1 to TRBJ1-2, with 12 bases aligning to TRBD1. V shed 4 bases and J 7 bases; nucleotides not matched to a gene: 5. The CDR3 runs 14 residues. Looked up from germline, CDR1 is SGHRS and CDR2 is YFSETQ. The CDR3 sequence: CASSGDRGQGGYTF. The CDR3 DNA sequence: TGCGCCAGCAGCGGGGACAGGGGGCAGGGTGGCTACACCTTC.

J is TRBJ2-2 and V is TRBV7-2; the D gene is possibly TRBD2 (6 bases). CDR3 size: 19 residues. CDR1 and CDR2 from the germline V gene are SGHTA and FQGNSA. V was trimmed by 6 bases and J by 5 bases, leaving 28 bases between them. The CDR3 protein is CASSWRGELWLGETGELFF. The CDR3 DNA sequence: TGTGCCAGCAGTTGGCGGGGAGAGTTGTGGTTGGGTGAAACCGGGGAGCTGTTTTTT. The whole variable domain, remainder taken from reference TRBV7-2 and TRBJ2-2, is GAGVSQSPSNKVTEKGKDVELRCDPISGHTALYWYRQSLGQGLEFLIYFQGNSAPDKSGLPSDRFSAERTGGSVSTLTIQRTQQEDSAVYLCASSWRGELWLGETGELFFGEGSRLTVL.

The J gene is TRBJ1-5, the V gene TRBV4-3; D is perhaps TRBD1 (6 bases). Germline V CDR1 and CDR2: LGHNA, YSLEER. The CDR3 totals 17 residues. V lost 0 bases and J lost 3, with 15 bases in between. CDR3 in DNA: TGCGCCAGCAGCCAAGATTGGAGAACAGGGAACAATCAGCCCCAGCATTTT. Translating it yields CASSQDWRTGNNQPQHF.

The chain combines TRBV7-2 with TRBJ2-2, with 10 bases matching TRBD1. CDR3 length: 16 residues. V trimming: 6 bases; J trimming: 6 bases; junction bases outside the gene matches: 10. Germline CDR1 is SGHTA and CDR2 is FQGNSA. The CDR3 region is CASRPGGTGAAGELFF. The CDR3 bases are TGTGCCAGCAGACCAGGGGGGACAGGGGCTGCCGGGGAGCTGTTTTTT. The whole variable domain, filled in from reference TRBV7-2 and TRBJ2-2, reads GAGVSQSPSNKVTEKGKDVELRCDPISGHTALYWYRQSLGQGLEFLIYFQGNSAPDKSGLPSDRFSAERTGGSVSTLTIQRTQQEDSAVYLCASRPGGTGAAGELFFGEGSRLTVL.

The J gene is TRBJ2-3, the V gene TRBV5-1; unclear D gene. The germline V and J ends were trimmed by 0 bases and 1 base, with 6 bases remaining between them. The CDR3 is made up of 14 amino acids. Germline V lookup: CDR1 SGHRS, CDR2 YFSETQ. For the CDR3, the DNA is TGCGCCAGCAGCTTGGCGGTGGGCACAGATACGCAGTATTTT. This gives the protein CASSLAVGTDTQYF. The complete variable domain, with remaining parts taken from reference TRBV5-1 and TRBJ2-3, reads KAGVTQTPRYLIKTRGQQVTLSCSPISGHRSVSWYQQTPGQGLQFLFEYFSETQRNKGNFPGRFSGRQFSNSRSEMNVSTLELGDSALYLCASSLAVGTDTQYFGPGTRLTVL.